The 20 T cell receptor beta chains in this list originate from one sample, sequenced in a study of STAT5B mutations in CD4+ large granular lymphocyte leukemia. Sequencing was performed with immunoSEQ multiplex PCR; in TCRdb, only in-frame clones are kept and a portion is missing. The data contain 25,000 to 35,000 clones, roughly 76% of them singletons. The material sequenced was CD4+ T cells from blood buffy coats. The receptor set was obtained from a human donor in good health.

The rearrangement joins TRBV5-1 to TRBJ2-2; D not resolved. The CDR3 has 14 residues. V lost 2 bases, J lost 7 bases, and 12 bases lay in between. Germline CDR1 is SGHRS and CDR2 is YFSETQ. The CDR3, as DNA: TGCGCCAGCAGCTTCCTCCTCTTACTCGGGGAGCTGTTTTTT. Residues: CASSFLLLLGELFF.

This clone was detected only a few times. The chain recombines TRBV21-1 with TRBJ2-5. TRBV21-1 is recorded as a pseudogene. The CDR3 is 16 residues long. The CDR3 nucleotides read TGTGCCAGCATAAAGAGGGACCCCGAAAACCAAGAGACCCAGTACTTC. Its translation: CASIKRDPENQETQYF.

Remarks on this clone: This same CDR3 is encoded by further DNA sequences in the sample. The chain is built from TRBV30 and TRBJ2-6, with D hard to call. The germline CDR1 and CDR2 sequences are GTSNPN and SVGIG (reference sequence). V gave up 0 bases and J gave up 4 bases, with 10 bases separating them. The CDR3 consists of 15 residues. This CDR3 reads CAWSVRATGANVLTF. Here the CDR3 DNA reads TGTGCCTGGAGTGTACGAGCTACGGGGGCCAACGTCCTGACTTTC.

This clone was observed a few times. The genes are TRBV28 and TRBJ1-1; a possible D gene is TRBD1 (5 bases). Looked up from germline, CDR1 is MDHEN and CDR2 is SYDVKM. V was trimmed by 2 bases and J by 6 bases, leaving 10 bases between them. This CDR3 contains 13 residues. CDR3 in amino acids: CASSLVGGPEAFF. The DNA for the CDR3 is TGTGCCAGCAGTTTAGTGGGGGGACCTGAAGCTTTCTTT.

The chain uses TRBV4-3 and TRBJ2-3, with D perhaps being TRBD1 or TRBD2 (6 bases each). The CDR3 consists of 18 residues. In germline, CDR1 is LGHNA, CDR2 YSLEER. V was pared by 1 base and J by 0 bases, with 17 bases between. The CDR3 DNA is TGCGCCAGCAGCCAAGCTGCGACGGGGGCGTCTAGCACAGATACGCAGTATTTT. Translation: CASSQAATGASSTDTQYF.

This clone was recorded only once. The rearrangement uses TRBV5-1 and TRBJ2-1; D is perhaps TRBD2 (6 bases). Trimming took 4 bases from V and 9 from J, leaving 14 bases between them. Germline CDR1 is SGHRS and CDR2 is YFSETQ. The CDR3 extends over 13 amino acids. CDR3 region: CASSRNSGVEQFF. In DNA, the CDR3 is TGCGCCAGCAGCCGAAACTCGGGAGTTGAGCAGTTCTTC.

This sequence joins TRBV28 and TRBJ2-5; D call uncertain. Trimming left V 8 bases short and J 4 bases short, with 11 bases between. CDR1 and CDR2 (germline): MDHEN, SYDVKM. CDR3 size: 12 residues. CDR3 sequence reads: CASGPKRETQYF. The CDR3 DNA reads TGTGCCAGCGGTCCGAAAAGAGAGACCCAGTACTTC.

The gene calls are TRBV29-1 and TRBJ1-1; 7 bases are shared with TRBD1. CDR3 size: 13 residues. Germline values: CDR1 SQVTM, CDR2 ANQGSEA. V was clipped by 5 bases and J by 1 base; unmatched bases: 4. CDR3 DNA: TGCAGCGTTCGGGGACAGCCGAACACTGAAGCTTTCTTT. This gives the protein CSVRGQPNTEAFF.

This chain joins TRBV9 and TRBJ2-2; 14 bases are shared with TRBD2. The CDR3 loop spans 19 amino acids. Per germline, CDR1 SGDLS and CDR2 YYNGEE. With 2 bases clipped from V and 5 bases from J, the junction kept 11 bases outside the gene matches. The CDR3 loop is CASSVMEGLAGEGTGELFF. The CDR3 DNA is TGTGCCAGCAGCGTCATGGAGGGACTAGCGGGAGAAGGGACCGGGGAGCTGTTTTTT.

The chain uses TRBV5-1 and TRBJ1-4; the match to TRBD1 covers 7 bases. The CDR3 covers 17 residues. J gave up 3 bases and V 4 bases, and 12 bases lay outside the gene matches. Germline V gene sequence: CDR1 SGHRS, CDR2 YFSETQ. In DNA form, the CDR3 reads TGCGCCAGCAGCGCATTGCCTAGCGGGACAGCTAATGAAAAACTGTTTTTT. Protein: CASSALPSGTANEKLFF.

This chain links TRBV30 with TRBJ2-1; 7 bases fit TRBD1. Germline CDR1 GTSNPN, CDR2 SVGIG (reference sequence). V lost 1 base and J lost 8; bases outside the gene matches: 23. The CDR3 loop spans 19 amino acids. CDR3 loop: CAWSGGGRRGPGLDHEQFF. CDR3 nucleotide sequence: TGTGCCTGGAGTGGAGGGGGCAGGAGAGGGCCGGGCCTGGACCATGAGCAGTTCTTC. Full variable domain (missing parts from reference TRBV30 and TRBJ2-1): SQTIHQWPATLVQPVGSPLSLECTVEGTSNPNLYWYRQAAGRGLQLLFYSVGIGQISSEVPQNLSASRPQDRQFILSSKKLLLSDSGFYLCAWSGGGRRGPGLDHEQFFGPGTRLTVL.

The chain uses TRBV1 and TRBJ2-1; the tabulated D call, TRBD2, remains unverified against the DNA. TRBV1 is a pseudogene segment. The CDR3 extends over 15 amino acids. CDR3 in amino acids: CTSSRLAGGPNEQFF. CDR3 nucleotides: TGCACCAGCAGCCGTCTAGCGGGAGGGCCCAATGAGCAGTTCTTC.

The V gene is TRBV28, the J gene TRBJ2-7, with D possibly being TRBD1 (5 bases). V lost 2 bases and J 2 bases, leaving 7 bases between the germline ends. The CDR3 totals 13 residues. The germline gives CDR1 MDHEN, CDR2 SYDVKM. The CDR3 reads CASSLDRPYEQYF. The DNA of the CDR3 is TGTGCCAGCAGTTTAGACAGACCCTACGAGCAGTACTTC. The whole variable domain, remainder taken from reference TRBV28 and TRBJ2-7, is DVKVTQSSRYLVKRTGEKVFLECVQDMDHENMFWYRQDPGLGLRLIYFSYDVKMKEKGDIPEGYSVSREKKERFSLILESASTNQTSMYLCASSLDRPYEQYFGPGTRLTVT.

J is TRBJ2-4 and V is TRBV29-1, with 8 bases matching TRBD1. V dropped 0 bases and J dropped 13; count of bases not matched to a gene: 14. The CDR3 is 15 residues long. Germline lookup yields CDR1 SQVTM and CDR2 ANQGSEA. The CDR3 region has the DNA TGCAGCGTTGAAGAAAGGACAGGGCTATTAAGGAACCAGTACTTC. Amino acids: CSVEERTGLLRNQYF.

V usage is TRBV18 and J usage is TRBJ1-2; D not certain. CDR1 and CDR2 (germline): KGHSH, LQKENI. The V end lost 4 bases, the J end lost 2 bases, and 8 bases lay between the germline ends. The CDR3 is made up of 13 amino acids. CDR3 sequence (DNA): TGTGCCAGCTCACTTGAGACGAACTATGGCTACACCTTC. It translates to CASSLETNYGYTF.

V and J are TRBV27 and TRBJ1-2; D gene uncertain. CDR3 size: 14 residues. V was trimmed by 6 bases and J by 7 bases, leaving 18 bases between them. Germline-derived CDR1 and CDR2 are MNHEY and SMNVEV (reference sequence). The CDR3 protein is CASSLIATRGGYTF. CDR3 coding DNA: TGTGCCAGCAGCCTCATTGCGACGAGAGGTGGCTACACCTTC.

The genes are TRBV11-2 and TRBJ2-7; D gene ambiguous. CDR3 size: 15 residues. Deletions cut 4 bases from V and 2 bases from J, with 15 bases between. Germline lookup yields CDR1 SGHAT and CDR2 FQNNGV. The CDR3 spells CASSSLGSTTYEQYF. The CDR3 DNA follows: TGTGCCAGCAGCTCACTGGGAAGCACCACCTACGAGCAGTACTTC.

The chain couples TRBV10-3 to TRBJ2-6; D gene uncertain. From germline, CDR1 is ENHRY and CDR2 SYGVKD. V dropped 7 bases and J dropped 4 bases, with 11 bases sitting between them. The CDR3 runs to 14 residues. In DNA, the CDR3 is TGTGCCATCACGCCAGGTTCCGGGGCCAACGTCCTGACTTTC. Translated: CAITPGSGANVLTF.

The gene calls are TRBV2 and TRBJ1-2; D possibly corresponds to TRBD1 (5 bases). Looked up from germline, CDR1 is SNHLY and CDR2 is FYNNEI. The CDR3 is 15 residues long. V was pared by 5 bases and J by 5 bases, with 18 bases between. The CDR3 coding sequence is TGTGCCAGCAGTACCTTCTTGGGGGAGGGGTATGGCTACACCTTC. It encodes CASSTFLGEGYGYTF.

This clone has only a few counts. This rearrangement joins TRBV2 to TRBJ1-3, with D unresolved. Deletions cut 1 base from V and 4 bases from J, with 11 bases between. Looked up from germline, CDR1 is SNHLY and CDR2 is FYNNEI. There are 15 residues in the CDR3. CDR3 sequence reads: CASSEERFSGNTIYF. Here the CDR3 DNA reads TGTGCCAGCAGTGAAGAGAGGTTTTCAGGAAACACCATATATTTT.